The 12 T cell receptor beta chains below all came from one sample that was sequenced in a study of Ad26.COV2.S vaccination and SARS-CoV-2 variants. Treatment reported: about 20 received Ad26.COV2.S at low or high dose, single or two shots; about 5 received placebo; per-sample allocation not given. Sampling was done on day 63 after the first vaccine or placebo injection. The assay was immunoSEQ multiplex PCR, and TCRdb's table has in-frame clones only and misses some. The table lists about 460,000 clones, roughly 87% of them singletons. The material sequenced was peripheral blood, taken in a trial of Ad26.COV2.S vaccine versus placebo. These receptors all come from a person aged 18-65 years who received the Ad26.COV2.S COVID-19 vaccine or a placebo.

The V call is TRBV6-6, the J call TRBJ2-1, with D possibly TRBD1 on 5 matching bases. The V end lost 6 bases, the J end lost 0 bases, and 12 bases lay between the germline ends. Germline assignment: CDR1 MNHNY and CDR2 SVGAGI (reference sequence). The CDR3 spans 15 residues. CDR3 bases: TGTGCCAGCAGGGGGCTGCGGAACTCCTACAATGAGCAGTTCTTC. Its translation is CASRGLRNSYNEQFF.

The rearrangement joins TRBV7-6 to TRBJ1-3; D perhaps matches TRBD1 (5 bases). V lost 1 base and J lost 3, with 16 bases in between. The V gene's germline CDR1 is SGHVS and CDR2 FNYEAQ. The CDR3 has 17 residues. The CDR3 DNA sequence: TGTGCCAGCAGCTTAGGCAAAGGAGGGGTGCTTGGAAACACCATATATTTT. This translates into CASSLGKGGVLGNTIYF.

This rearrangement joins TRBV15 to TRBJ2-3; no clear D gene. Germline CDR1 reads LNHNV; CDR2 reads YYDKDF (reference sequence). V lost 1 base to trimming and J lost 2 bases, with 10 bases between them. The CDR3 has 15 residues. CDR3 in amino acids: CATSRVTFPTDTQYF. The CDR3 nucleotides are TGTGCCACCAGCAGAGTGACCTTTCCCACAGATACGCAGTATTTT.

V usage is TRBV11-1 and J usage is TRBJ1-5, with a possible D match to TRBD1 (5 bases). Germline assignment: CDR1 SGHAT and CDR2 FQDESV (reference sequence). CDR3 size: 14 residues. The V end was cut by 4 bases, the J end by 5 bases, with 12 bases between. The CDR3 bases are TGTGCCAGCAGCTGGGGACCCACCGATCAGCCCCAGCATTTT. Its protein product is CASSWGPTDQPQHF.

This clone was seen once. This rearrangement joins TRBV7-8 to TRBJ1-2, with D possibly matching TRBD1 (6 bases). With 4 bases removed from V and 4 bases from J, the gap between germline ends came to 13 bases. Germline-derived CDR1 and CDR2 are SGHVS and FQNEAQ. This CDR3 has 14 amino acids. The CDR3 nucleotides are TGTGCCAGCAGCTCCGACAGGCCATCCTATGGCTACACCTTC. Its protein product is CASSSDRPSYGYTF.

The chain joins TRBV28 to TRBJ2-1, with 9 positions matching TRBD2. Germline values: CDR1 MDHEN, CDR2 SYDVKM. V lost 6 bases and J lost 4; bases outside the gene matches: 16. This CDR3 contains 18 residues. Written as DNA, the CDR3 is TGTGCCAGCAGGCTAGGGAAAGAATGGACTAGCGTTTACAATGAGCAGTTCTTC. Its translation is CASRLGKEWTSVYNEQFF.

The V gene is TRBV18, the J gene TRBJ2-1, with 8 bases matching TRBD1. CDR3 length equals 17 residues. V trimming: 2 bases; J trimming: 3 bases; junction bases outside the gene matches: 9. Germline lookup yields CDR1 KGHSH and CDR2 LQKENI. The CDR3 sequence: CASSPIIPTGVYNEQFF. In DNA, the CDR3 is TGTGCCAGCTCACCAATAATCCCGACAGGGGTCTACAATGAGCAGTTCTTC.

The chain has TRBV7-8 and TRBJ2-5; 8 positions match TRBD2. The V segment lost 2 bases and the J segment 6 bases; nucleotides outside the gene matches: 17. The germline V gene encodes CDR1 SGHVS and CDR2 FQNEAQ. The CDR3 is made up of 18 amino acids. CDR3 loop: CASSLRRLNGRANKTQYF. The DNA of the CDR3 is TGTGCCAGCAGCTTACGACGGCTGAACGGGAGGGCCAATAAGACCCAGTACTTC.

The V call is TRBV28, the J call TRBJ2-7, with 11 bases identical to TRBD2. J lost 7 bases, V lost 10 bases, and 12 bases had no gene match. The CDR3 is 14 residues long. The germline V gene has CDR1 MDHEN and CDR2 SYDVKM. The CDR3 protein is CATRVLAGDGEQYF. The CDR3 region has the DNA TGTGCCACGAGGGTACTAGCGGGAGACGGTGAGCAGTACTTC. The whole variable domain, filled in from reference TRBV28 and TRBJ2-7, reads DVKVTQSSRYLVKRTGEKVFLECVQDMDHENMFWYRQDPGLGLRLIYFSYDVKMKEKGDIPEGYSVSREKKERFSLILESASTNQTSMYLCATRVLAGDGEQYFGPGTRLTVT.

This clone was detected a few times. The genes are TRBV4-3 and TRBJ1-5, with D unclear. Trimming cost V 0 bases and J 6 bases, with 15 bases left between them. There are 16 residues in the CDR3. Germline-derived CDR1 and CDR2 are LGHNA and YSLEER. The chain's CDR3 is CASSQDFAGEIQPQHF. CDR3 nucleotide sequence: TGCGCCAGCAGCCAAGATTTTGCCGGGGAAATTCAGCCCCAGCATTTT.

This chain joins TRBV28 and TRBJ2-1; TRBD2 aligns across 8 bases. V shed 5 bases, J shed 1 base, and the junction held 1 base outside the gene matches. Germline values: CDR1 MDHEN, CDR2 SYDVKM. CDR3 size: 14 residues. CDR3 protein: CASSTSGSYNEQFF. The CDR3 bases are TGTGCCAGCAGTACTAGCGGTTCCTACAATGAGCAGTTCTTC.

In this sample, this clone turned up once. CDR3 bases: TGTGCCAGCAGCCGAGAGCTCCGGTCCTACGAGCAGTACTTC. Its protein product is CASSRELRSYEQYF. This sequence joins TRBV4-2 and TRBJ2-7; D gene uncertain. Germline CDR1 and CDR2: LGHNA and YNFKEQ. V lost 4 bases to trimming and J lost 1 base, with 11 bases between them. This CDR3 has 14 residues.